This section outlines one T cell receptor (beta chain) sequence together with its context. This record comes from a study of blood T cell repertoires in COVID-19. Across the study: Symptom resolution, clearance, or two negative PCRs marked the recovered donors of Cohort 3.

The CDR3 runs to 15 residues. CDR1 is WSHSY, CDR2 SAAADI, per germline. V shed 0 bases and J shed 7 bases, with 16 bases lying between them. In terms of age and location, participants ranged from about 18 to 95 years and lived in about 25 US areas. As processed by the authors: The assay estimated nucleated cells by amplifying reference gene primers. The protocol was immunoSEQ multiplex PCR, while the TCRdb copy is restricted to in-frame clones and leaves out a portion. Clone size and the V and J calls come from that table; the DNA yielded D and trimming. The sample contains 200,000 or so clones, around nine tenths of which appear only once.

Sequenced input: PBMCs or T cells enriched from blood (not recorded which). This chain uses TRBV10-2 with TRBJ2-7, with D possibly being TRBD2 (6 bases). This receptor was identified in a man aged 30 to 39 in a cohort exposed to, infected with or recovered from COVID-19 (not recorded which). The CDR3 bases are TGCGCCAGCAGTGAGTCGGGTGGGACTTCTCGGGAGCAGTACTTC. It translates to CASSESGGTSREQYF.